This TCR beta chain was captured by sequencing in a study of control samples from healthy donors and cancer patients. Sequenced by immunoSEQ multiplex PCR; TCRdb stores in-frame clones only, minus some. This table has roughly 150,000 clones, over 90% appearing once. This CDR3 is built from 16 residues. CDR1 and CDR2 (germline): ENHRY, SYGVKD. V shed 2 bases and J shed 3 bases, with 11 bases lying between them. The chain uses TRBV10-3 and TRBJ1-6; D uncertain. The sequenced material came from blood. This clonotype originated in a man in his forties or fifties in good health. CDR3 DNA: TGTGCCATCAGTGAGGAAAAGGTCCTCTATAATTCACCCCTCCACTTT. It is translated as CAISEEKVLYNSPLHF.